These 10 T cell receptor beta chains originate from one sample sequenced in a study of cytomegalovirus exposure and HLA in healthy donors. It was with 60 Vbeta and 13 Jbeta primers that the PCR ran. The assay was immunoSEQ multiplex PCR, and TCRdb's table has in-frame clones only and misses some. The sample holds some 220,000 clones, about 77% seen once. Specimen: PBMCs. These receptor sequences come from a boy between 10 and 17 years old in good health and CMV-seronegative.

This sequence joins TRBV7-9 and TRBJ1-1; TRBD1 matches at 9 bases. The CDR3 has 14 residues. CDR1 is SEHNR, CDR2 FQNEAQ, per germline (reference sequence). Unmatched junction bases numbered 4, after V lost 4 bases and J lost 4 bases. For the CDR3, the DNA is TGTGCCAGCAGCTCGGGACAGGGAGTCACTGAAGCTTTCTTT. It is translated as CASSSGQGVTEAFF. The variable domain in full, with the rest retrieved from reference TRBV7-9 and TRBJ1-1, is DTGVSQNPRHKITKRGQNVTFRCDPISEHNRLYWYRQTLGQGPEFLTYFQNEAQLEKSRLLSDRFSAERPKGSFSTLEIQRTEQGDSAMYLCASSSGQGVTEAFFGQGTRLTVV.

This sequence joins TRBV18 and TRBJ1-2, with 9 positions matching TRBD1. CDR3 length equals 17 residues. Germline V gene sequence: CDR1 KGHSH, CDR2 LQKENI. With 6 bases clipped from V and 0 bases from J, the junction kept 11 bases outside the gene matches. Written as DNA, the CDR3 is TGTGCCAGCTCTCAATCCGCGTGGACAGGGGCTAACTATGGCTACACCTTC. Translated, it gives CASSQSAWTGANYGYTF. The whole variable domain, filled in from reference TRBV18 and TRBJ1-2, reads NAGVMQNPRHLVRRRGQEARLRCSPMKGHSHVYWYRQLPEEGLKFMVYLQKENIIDESGMPKERFSAEFPKEGPSILRIQQVVRGDSAAYFCASSQSAWTGANYGYTFGSGTRLTVV.

The chain links TRBV18 to TRBJ1-1; possible D gene TRBD1, 6 bases. The CDR3 has 15 residues. The V end was cut by 3 bases, the J end by 5 bases, with 16 bases between. CDR1 is KGHSH and CDR2 is LQKENI in the germline V gene. The CDR3 here is CASSPLGGLGTEAFF. In DNA form, the CDR3 reads TGTGCCAGCTCACCCCTGGGGGGGCTGGGGACTGAAGCTTTCTTT.

V usage is TRBV5-4 and J usage is TRBJ2-3; the D gene is possibly TRBD2 (7 bases). From germline, CDR1 is SGHNT and CDR2 YYREEE (reference sequence). V lost 2 bases and J 2 bases, leaving 15 bases between the germline ends. This CDR3 is 16 amino acids long. The DNA of the CDR3 is TGTGCCAGCAGCTTAATCGGGGGGCGGTCCACAGATACGCAGTATTTT. Encoded protein: CASSLIGGRSTDTQYF.

The rearrangement uses TRBV5-1 and TRBJ1-2, with D possibly being TRBD1 (5 bases). Germline V lookup: CDR1 SGHRS, CDR2 YFSETQ. CDR3 length equals 14 residues. Trimming took off 2 bases at V and 4 bases at J, with 12 bases between the two ends. The CDR3 DNA sequence: TGCGCCAGCAGCTTCGATGACAGATCCTATGGCTACACCTTC. Residues: CASSFDDRSYGYTF.

CDR3 sequence (DNA): TGCGCCAGCAGCTTGGAACAGGGGTTGTCCTATAATTCACCCCTCCACTTT. It is translated as CASSLEQGLSYNSPLHF. J is TRBJ1-6 and V is TRBV5-1, with 7 bases that match TRBD1. CDR1 is SGHRS and CDR2 is YFSETQ in the germline V gene. CDR3 length: 17 residues. The V gene end was trimmed by 0 bases and the J gene end by 1 base; junction bases not matched to a gene: 4.

V usage is TRBV5-1 and J usage is TRBJ2-3; perhaps TRBD2 as D (8 bases). The germline CDR1 and CDR2 sequences are SGHRS and YFSETQ. Trimming pared 0 bases from V and 0 bases from J, leaving 26 bases between. The CDR3 length is 21 residues. The CDR3, as DNA: TGCGCCAGCAGCTTGGGGGCGGGGCGGGAGGCAGGGGGAACTAGCACAGATACGCAGTATTTT. Translating gives CASSLGAGREAGGTSTDTQYF.

The V call is TRBV6-6, the J call TRBJ2-7; 7 bases are a match to TRBD1. This CDR3 spans 15 amino acids. Looked up from germline, CDR1 is MNHNY and CDR2 is SVGAGI (reference sequence). V lost 5 bases and J lost 2; bases outside the gene matches: 9. The CDR3 DNA is TGTGCCAGCAGTGATACAGGGGCGCAGGCCTACGAGCAGTACTTC. Amino acids: CASSDTGAQAYEQYF.

The chain employs TRBV28 and TRBJ1-2; 9 bases are a match to TRBD1. Germline V gene sequence: CDR1 MDHEN, CDR2 SYDVKM. CDR3 length: 15 amino acids. Losses at the gene ends were 4 bases for V and 5 bases for J; bases not matched to a gene: 8. Here the CDR3 reads CASSSADRGYYGYTF. CDR3 bases: TGTGCCAGCAGTTCCGCGGACAGGGGATATTATGGCTACACCTTC.

The chain combines TRBV5-4 with TRBJ2-5; TRBD2 aligns across 8 bases. V was clipped by 4 bases and J by 4 bases; unmatched bases: 15. CDR3 size: 17 residues. Germline V lookup: CDR1 SGHNT, CDR2 YYREEE (reference sequence). In DNA, the CDR3 is TGTGCCAGCAGCCCGTCTATAGCGGGACGTTGGGGAGAGACCCAGTACTTC. It encodes CASSPSIAGRWGETQYF.